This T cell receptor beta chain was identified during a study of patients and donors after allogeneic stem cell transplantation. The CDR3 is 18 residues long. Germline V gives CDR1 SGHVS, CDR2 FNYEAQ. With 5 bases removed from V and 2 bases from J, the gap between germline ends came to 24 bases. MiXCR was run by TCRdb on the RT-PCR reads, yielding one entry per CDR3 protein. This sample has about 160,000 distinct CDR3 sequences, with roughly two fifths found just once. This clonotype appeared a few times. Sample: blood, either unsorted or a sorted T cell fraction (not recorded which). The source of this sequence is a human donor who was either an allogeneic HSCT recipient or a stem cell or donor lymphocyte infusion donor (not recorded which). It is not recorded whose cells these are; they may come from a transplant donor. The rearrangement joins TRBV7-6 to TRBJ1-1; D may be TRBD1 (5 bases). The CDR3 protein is CASSLGAETAWGNTEAFF. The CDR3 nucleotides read TGTGCCAGCAGCCTTGGGGCCGAGACAGCCTGGGGAAACACTGAAGCTTTCTTT.